The rows below give T cell receptor beta chains drawn from one sample of a study of cytotoxic CD8 clonotypes in ibrutinib-treated CLL. TCRdb's table, derived via immunoSEQ multiplex PCR, lists solely in-frame clones and lacks some. The sample holds about 140,000 clones, 75% to 85% seen once. This sample comprised PBMCs, obtained after 36 months of ibrutinib treatment. These receptors were taken from a human donor with chronic lymphocytic leukemia. Each CDR3 is given with its conserved first and last residue. The D gene is left open where the match is weak. Clone size is not always given. Where it is, it says once, few, many or a class for expanded clones.

-	-	TRBJ2-2	TRBV9	TGTGCCAGCAGCATCCTAGGGAACACCGGGGAGCTGTTTTTT	CASSILGNTGELFF
TRBD1	few	TRBJ1-2	TRBV5-1	TGCGCCAGCAGCGAATGGTGGGGGACAGGGGTGACCGGCTACACCTTC	CASSEWWGTGVTGYTF
TRBD2	-	TRBJ2-7	TRBV6-6	TGTGCCAGCAAAATAGCGGGAGGGTCCTACGAGCAGTACTTC	CASKIAGGSYEQYF
TRBD1	-	TRBJ2-7	TRBV29-1	TGCAGCGTTTACGACAGGACAGGGTCCGAGCAGTACTTC	CSVYDRTGSEQYF
-	-	TRBJ2-2	TRBV18	TGTGCCAGCTCACCAGACACCGGGGAGCTGTTTTTT	CASSPDTGELFF
-	-	TRBJ2-5	TRBV2	TGTGCCAGCAGCTTCACCCCGGGACGCCCAGAGACCCAGTACTTC	CASSFTPGRPETQYF
-	-	TRBJ2-7	TRBV6-5	TGTGCCAGCAGACTCGGACAGTCCTACGAGCAGTACTTC	CASRLGQSYEQYF
TRBD2	-	TRBJ2-1	TRBV15	TGTGCCACCAGCGGGGCTAGGACTAGCGGGAATGAGCAGTTCTTC	CATSGARTSGNEQFF
-	-	TRBJ2-1	TRBV4-1	TGCGCCAGCAGCCAATTCATCCTGGCACGGAACCACAATGAGCAGTTCTTC	CASSQFILARNHNEQFF
-	-	TRBJ1-2	TRBV2	TGTGCCAGCACCCTAGGGGGGTATGGCTACACCTTC	CASTLGGYGYTF
-	-	TRBJ2-7	TRBV7-8	TGTGCCAGCAGCTTAATGGGGGCGCTATCCTACGAGCAGTACTTC	CASSLMGALSYEQYF
-	-	TRBJ2-6	TRBV15	TGTGCCACCAGCAGAGATGGGTCTTCTGGGGCCAACGTCCTGACTTTC	CATSRDGSSGANVLTF
TRBD2	-	TRBJ2-2	TRBV6-1	TGTGCCAGCAGTGTCCTAGCGGGGGGGAGAACCGGGGAGCTGTTTTTT	CASSVLAGGRTGELFF
TRBD1	-	TRBJ2-1	TRBV19	TGTGCCAGTAGCCTCGGGACAGGGGTTTACAATGAGCAGTTCTTC	CASSLGTGVYNEQFF
-	few	TRBJ2-4	TRBV7-2	TGTGCCAGCAGCTTAGTTGAGAACATTCAGTACTTC	CASSLVENIQYF
TRBD1	-	TRBJ1-1	TRBV6-1	TGTGCCAGCAGTGAGATTGGGACAGCTCTGAACACTGAAGCTTTCTTT	CASSEIGTALNTEAFF
TRBD1	-	TRBJ1-1	TRBV6-1	TGTGCCAGCAGCTCACCCGACAGGGGTCGGACTGAAGCTTTCTTT	CASSSPDRGRTEAFF
-	-	TRBJ2-2	TRBV7-9	TGTGCCAGCAGCTTAGCGACCGGGGAGCTGTTTTTT	CASSLATGELFF
-	-	TRBJ2-7	TRBV18	TGTGCCAGCTCACCAGAGGCTCTCGAGCAGTACTTC	CASSPEALEQYF
-	-	TRBJ2-4	TRBV2	TGTGCCAGCAGTGAGCGGCAGGGTCGAGGAAACATTCAGTACTTC	CASSERQGRGNIQYF
-	-	TRBJ2-7	TRBV19	TGTGCCAGTAGTTATCAGGGGAAAGGGTCCTACGAGCAGTACTTC	CASSYQGKGSYEQYF
TRBD2	few	TRBJ2-7	TRBV30	TGTGCCTGGCGACTAGCGGGAGTGGTCGAGCAGTACTTC	CAWRLAGVVEQYF
-	few	TRBJ1-5	TRBV6-5	TGTGCCAGCAGTTACTCGAGGGGGTCGAGCAATCAGCCCCAGCATTTT	CASSYSRGSSNQPQHF
TRBD2	-	TRBJ2-5	TRBV2	TGTGCCAGCAGTGAACCACTAGCGGGGGTTGGAGAGACCCAGTACTTC	CASSEPLAGVGETQYF
-	-	TRBJ1-1	TRBV5-5	TGTGCCAGCAGCTTTAGGGCAGCTGAAGCTTTCTTT	CASSFRAAEAFF
-	-	TRBJ2-7	TRBV28	TGTGCCAGCAGGGGCAGGGGATACGCGATCTCCTACGAGCAGTACTTC	CASRGRGYAISYEQYF
TRBD2	-	TRBJ2-3	TRBV7-3	TGTGCCAGCAGCTTAACTGGGACCTGGGGGCTAGCGGGAGCTTTGGATACGCAGTATTTT	CASSLTGTWGLAGALDTQYF
-	-	TRBJ1-2	TRBV4-1	TGCGCCAGCAGCCGCAGGGCGGACCCGAGCGGCTACACCTTC	CASSRRADPSGYTF
-	-	TRBJ2-7	TRBV10-3	TGTGCCATCAGCCACCGGGACAATGGTAAGGACGAGCAGTACTTC	CAISHRDNGKDEQYF
-	-	TRBJ1-2	TRBV30	TGTGCCTGGGCTAGGGGGGGGTACGGTGGCTACACCTTC	CAWARGGYGGYTF
-	once	TRBJ1-4	TRBV15	TGTGCCACCAGCAGAGATTTCGGGACGTCAAGAACTAATGAAAAACTGTTTTTT	CATSRDFGTSRTNEKLFF
TRBD1	-	TRBJ1-4	TRBV7-9	TGTGCCAGCAGCCTAAGGACAGGTGCTGAAAAACTGTTTTTT	CASSLRTGAEKLFF
-	-	TRBJ1-6	TRBV5-1	TGCGCCAGCAGCTTGTCCCCACCTAATTCACCCCTCCACTTT	CASSLSPPNSPLHF
TRBD2	many	TRBJ2-7	TRBV5-1	TGCGCCAGCAACCTTGGCCATGGGACTAGCGGGAGAAGCGAGCAGTACTTC	CASNLGHGTSGRSEQYF
-	-	TRBJ2-1	TRBV11-2	TGTGCCAGCAGGCGTGACTATTCCTACAATGAGCAGTTCTTC	CASRRDYSYNEQFF
-	-	TRBJ2-7	TRBV4-1	TGCGCCAGCAGTCCCCCGGGGACCTACGAGCAGTACTTC	CASSPPGTYEQYF
-	-	TRBJ2-2	TRBV5-8	TGTGCCAGCAGCTTTCACGGGGGATACACCGGGGAGCTGTTTTTT	CASSFHGGYTGELFF
-	-	TRBJ2-7	TRBV5-6	TGTGCCAGCAGCCCAGGCACAGGGACCAGGAGCTACGAGCAGTACTTC	CASSPGTGTRSYEQYF
-	-	TRBJ2-5	TRBV5-4	TGTGCCAGCAGCTTGCCCCTAGAGACCCAGTACTTC	CASSLPLETQYF
TRBD1	once	TRBJ1-1	TRBV9	TGTGCCAGCAGCGTGGGGGACAGTAACGGGGTGAACACTGAAGCTTTCTTT	CASSVGDSNGVNTEAFF
-	-	TRBJ1-1	TRBV6-1	TGTGCCAGCAGTGATCGGGCAGGGTACACTGAAGCTTTCTTT	CASSDRAGYTEAFF
-	-	TRBJ2-7	TRBV15	TGTGCCACCAGGGATTTCGGGAGAGGGATGCACGAGCAGTACTTC	CATRDFGRGMHEQYF
TRBD2	once	TRBJ2-1	TRBV9	TGTGCCAGCAGCGTAGTTAGCGGGAGAGGCAATGAGCAGTTCTTC	CASSVVSGRGNEQFF
TRBD1	-	TRBJ1-5	TRBV6-5	TGTGCCAGCAGGCCGACAGGGTTCAGACAGCCCCAGCATTTT	CASRPTGFRQPQHF
TRBD2	-	TRBJ2-7	TRBV11-2	TGTGCCAGCATCAGAGGAGCGGGGGGATACGAGCAGTACTTC	CASIRGAGGYEQYF
TRBD1	few	TRBJ1-4	TRBV4-2	TGTGCCAGCAGCCTAGAGAGCGGGGCGGACAGGGGGCCTGAAAAACTGTTTTTT	CASSLESGADRGPEKLFF
TRBD2	-	TRBJ2-3	TRBV7-9	TGTGCCACCTTTAGCGGGTCCCGCCCTAACACAGATACGCAGTATTTT	CATFSGSRPNTDTQYF
-	-	TRBJ2-7	TRBV7-6	TGTGCCAGCAGCTTAGATTGGCGAGCACAGCAGTACTTC	CASSLDWRAQQYF